This entry features one T cell receptor beta chain sequence. Its antigen is unknown. The data were produced by immunoSEQ multiplex PCR, yet TCRdb's version contains in-frame clones alone and is incomplete. The sample records approximately 45,000 clones, over 60% being singletons. The data belong to a study of cytotoxic CD8 clonotypes in ibrutinib-treated CLL. Trimming pared 1 base from V and 5 bases from J, leaving 6 bases between. The CDR3 is 13 residues long. Germline V lookup: CDR1 SGHAT, CDR2 FQNNGV. Study-wide findings and caveats: At baseline, clonality was higher than in age-matched healthy donors and correlated with CD8+ counts. Among the clonotypes, public ones were uncommon and contracted or held stable on treatment.

Source: PBMCs, taken after 24 months of ibrutinib treatment. The receptor was isolated from a human donor with chronic lymphocytic leukemia. The chain is built from TRBV11-2 and TRBJ1-3, with D unclear. CDR3 sequence (DNA): TGTGCCAGCAGCTTAGGCCCCCGAAACACCATATATTTT. It codes for CASSLGPRNTIYF.